The 7 T cell receptor beta chains in this list originate from one sample, sequenced in a study of circulating CD8 cells and anti-PD-1 response in melanoma. From live CD3+CD8+TCRalphabeta+ cells, four PD-1 and/or TIGIT subsets were sorted. Each library started from roughly 15 ng of total RNA using the QIAseq Immune Repertoire TCR panel. Each CDR3 protein gets one entry after TCRdb re-called the reads with MiXCR. The sample has 800 to 1,000 distinct CDR3 sequences; roughly 4% are singletons. The material sequenced was CD8+ T cells from PBMCs, taken at baseline or after one month of anti-PD-1 therapy (not recorded which). Receptors originate from a human donor with melanoma.

By proportion, this clonotype is medium-sized. The J gene is TRBJ2-7, the V gene TRBV9, with a tentative D call TRBD2 (5 bases). The germline V and J ends were trimmed by 1 base and 5 bases, with 19 bases remaining between them. Germline CDR1 and CDR2: SGDLS and YYNGEE. This CDR3 is 16 amino acids long. CDR3 DNA: TGTGCCAGCAGCGTATTAGGACTCCCCCAACGAGACGAGCAGTACTTC. It yields the protein CASSVLGLPQRDEQYF. Variable domain in full (rest from reference TRBV9 and TRBJ2-7): DSGVTQTPKHLITATGQRVTLRCSPRSGDLSVYWYQQSLDQGLQFLIQYYNGEERAKGNILERFSAQQFPDLHSELNLSSLELGDSALYFCASSVLGLPQRDEQYFGPGTRLTVT.

This chain connects TRBV14 to TRBJ2-1; TRBD1 matches at 8 bases. After removal of 1 base from V and 7 bases from J, the junction contained 3 bases not matched to a gene. The CDR3 runs to 14 residues. From germline, CDR1 is SGHDN and CDR2 FVKESK. In nucleotides, the CDR3 is TGTGCCAGCAGCCAAGGACAGGGGACGAATGAGCAGTTCTTC. Residues: CASSQGQGTNEQFF.

By frequency in the sample, this clonotype is medium-sized. The chain has TRBV27 and TRBJ2-7; 11 bases fit TRBD2. Unmatched junction bases numbered 12, after V lost 3 bases and J lost 5 bases. The CDR3 runs 17 residues. Germline V gene lookup returns CDR1 MNHEY and CDR2 SMNVEV (reference sequence). CDR3 DNA: TGTGCCAGCAGTTTGCAGGTAGCGGGGGGGCAACAAGACGAGCAGTACTTC. Its protein is CASSLQVAGGQQDEQYF.

This clonotype ranks as large. V usage is TRBV5-6 and J usage is TRBJ2-4, with D perhaps matching TRBD2 (5 bases). CDR1 SGHDT and CDR2 YYEEEE come from the germline V gene. Trimming took 0 bases from V and 8 from J, leaving 18 bases between them. The CDR3 extends over 16 amino acids. CDR3: CASSLGTGSLADIQYF. As DNA, the CDR3 is TGTGCCAGCAGCTTGGGGACGGGGTCCCTCGCGGACATTCAGTACTTC.

The rearrangement joins TRBV14 to TRBJ1-2; D perhaps matches TRBD1 (5 bases). In germline, CDR1 is SGHDN, CDR2 FVKESK. The ends were cut back, 0 bases at V and 3 bases at J, with 11 bases in the middle. The CDR3 contains 15 residues. CDR3 region: CASSQDQGYYYGYTF. The CDR3, as DNA: TGTGCCAGCAGCCAAGATCAGGGTTATTACTATGGCTACACCTTC.

By sample fraction, this clonotype is large. The rearrangement joins TRBV28 to TRBJ2-1; the match to TRBD2 covers 8 bases. V shed 5 bases, J shed 3 bases, and the junction held 6 bases outside the gene matches. The V gene's germline CDR1 is MDHEN and CDR2 SYDVKM. The CDR3 has 15 residues. The CDR3 DNA reads TGTGCCAGCAGTCTTCCGGGACTAGGCTACAATGAGCAGTTCTTC. Protein: CASSLPGLGYNEQFF.

This clonotype is categorized as medium-sized. This chain uses TRBV6-1 with TRBJ2-7; no reliable D call. Trimming removed 6 bases from V and 8 bases from J, with 14 bases in between. Germline assignment: CDR1 MNHNS and CDR2 SASEGT. CDR3 length: 12 residues. The CDR3 region is CASRVAYEQQYF. CDR3 DNA: TGTGCCAGCAGGGTAGCCTACGAACAGCAGTACTTC.